This T cell receptor beta chain was observed in a study of blood T cell repertoires in COVID-19. As for the study in general: Sites across the United States, Italy and Spain contributed samples from acute and convalescent COVID-19. The cDNA or gDNA used as material had been derived from T cells, B-cell-depleted T cells, or PBMCs.

The authors' processing: For nucleated cells, counts were estimated from reference gene primer amplification. Repertoires were generated with immunoSEQ multiplex PCR, while TCRdb's copy carries only in-frame clones and drops some. The D gene and trimming were derived from the DNA, and the V and J assignments and clone size from that table. Of around 300,000 clones listed, roughly 90% are singletons. Sequenced material: peripheral blood. The receptor's source is a woman aged 25 to 39 with active or convalescent COVID-19.

In DNA form, the CDR3 reads TGCGCCAGCAGCCAAGAGTGGACTAGCGGGGGGGCGGCAGATACGCAGTATTTT. Translating gives CASSQEWTSGGAADTQYF. V usage is TRBV4-3 and J usage is TRBJ2-3; TRBD2 matches 15 bases. This CDR3 region has 18 residues. The V gene end was trimmed by 0 bases and the J gene end by 4 bases; junction bases not matched to a gene: 5. CDR1 and CDR2 (germline): LGHNA, YSLEER.